What follows is one T cell receptor beta chain and its context. Libraries were prepared by immunoSEQ multiplex PCR; TCRdb keeps only in-frame clonotypes and omits some of them. This table has tens of thousands of clones, just over 90% appearing once. This sample was included in a study of T cell changes during pregnancy in multiple sclerosis. CDR1 is MGHDK and CDR2 is SYGVNS in the germline V gene. The CDR3 is 13 residues long. The junction had 5 bases not matched to a gene; V was cut back by 7 bases and J by 4 bases. The sequences come from peripheral blood, collected in the second trimester of pregnancy. This receptor was obtained from a female donor with multiple sclerosis, enrolled in a pregnancy study. V gene TRBV25-1 combines with J gene TRBJ1-1; 8 bases fit TRBD1. The CDR3 DNA reads as TGTGCCAGCACAATACAGGGGGGCACTGAAGCTTTCTTT. It codes for CASTIQGGTEAFF.